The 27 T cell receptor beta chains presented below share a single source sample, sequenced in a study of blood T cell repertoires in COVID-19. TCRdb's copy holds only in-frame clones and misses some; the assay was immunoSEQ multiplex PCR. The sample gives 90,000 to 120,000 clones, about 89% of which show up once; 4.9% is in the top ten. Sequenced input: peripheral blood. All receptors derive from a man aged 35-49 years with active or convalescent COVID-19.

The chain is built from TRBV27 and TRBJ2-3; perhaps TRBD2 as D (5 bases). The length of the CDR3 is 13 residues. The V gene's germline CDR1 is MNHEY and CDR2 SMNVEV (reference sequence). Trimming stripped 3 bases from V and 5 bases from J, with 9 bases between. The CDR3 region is CASSFRGLDTQYF. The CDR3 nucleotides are TGTGCCAGCAGTTTCCGTGGACTAGATACGCAGTATTTT.

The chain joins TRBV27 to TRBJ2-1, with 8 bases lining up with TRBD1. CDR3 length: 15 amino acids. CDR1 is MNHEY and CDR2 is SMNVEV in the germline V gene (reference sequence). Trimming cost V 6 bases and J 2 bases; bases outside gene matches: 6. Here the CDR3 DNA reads TGTGCCAGCAGGACCCCAGGGGGCCCCTACAATGAGCAGTTCTTC. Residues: CASRTPGGPYNEQFF.

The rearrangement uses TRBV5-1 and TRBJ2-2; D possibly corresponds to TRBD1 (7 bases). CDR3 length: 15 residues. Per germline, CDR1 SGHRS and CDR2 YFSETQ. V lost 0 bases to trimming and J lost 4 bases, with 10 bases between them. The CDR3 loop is CASSLGQGGTGELFF. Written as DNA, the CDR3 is TGCGCCAGCAGCTTGGGGCAGGGGGGCACCGGGGAGCTGTTTTTT.

For the CDR3, the DNA is TGTGCCAGTAGTCCAGGGGGGTCTTATAGCAATCAGCCCCAGCATTTT. It encodes CASSPGGSYSNQPQHF. The genes are TRBV19 and TRBJ1-5; 7 bases map to TRBD1. After removal of 5 bases from V and 0 bases from J, the junction contained 7 bases not matched to a gene. The CDR3 covers 16 residues. Per the germline V gene, CDR1 is LNHDA and CDR2 is SQIVND (reference sequence).

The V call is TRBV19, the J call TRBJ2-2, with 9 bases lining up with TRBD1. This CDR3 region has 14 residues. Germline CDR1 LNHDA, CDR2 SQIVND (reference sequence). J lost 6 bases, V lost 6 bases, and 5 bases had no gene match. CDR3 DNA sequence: TGTGCCAGTAGAAGGGACAGGGTGGCCGGGGAGCTGTTTTTT. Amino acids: CASRRDRVAGELFF.

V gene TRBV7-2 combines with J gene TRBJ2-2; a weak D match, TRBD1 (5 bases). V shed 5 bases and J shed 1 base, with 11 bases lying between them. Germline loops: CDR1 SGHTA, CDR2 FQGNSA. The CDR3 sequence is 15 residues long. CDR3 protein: CASSLGAGNTGELFF. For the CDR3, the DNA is TGTGCCAGCAGCCTTGGGGCAGGGAACACCGGGGAGCTGTTTTTT.

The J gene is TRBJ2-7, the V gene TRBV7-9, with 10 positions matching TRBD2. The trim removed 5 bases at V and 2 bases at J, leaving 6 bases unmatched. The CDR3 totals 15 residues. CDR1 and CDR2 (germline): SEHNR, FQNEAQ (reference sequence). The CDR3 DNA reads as TGTGCCAGCAGCACTAGGACTAGCGGTCCCTACGAGCAGTACTTC. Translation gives CASSTRTSGPYEQYF.

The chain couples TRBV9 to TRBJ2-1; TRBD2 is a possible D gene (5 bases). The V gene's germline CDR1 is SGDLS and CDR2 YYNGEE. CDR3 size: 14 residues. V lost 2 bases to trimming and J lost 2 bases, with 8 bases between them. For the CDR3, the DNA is TGTGCCAGCAGCGTGAGCGGACCCTACAATGAGCAGTTCTTC. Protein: CASSVSGPYNEQFF.

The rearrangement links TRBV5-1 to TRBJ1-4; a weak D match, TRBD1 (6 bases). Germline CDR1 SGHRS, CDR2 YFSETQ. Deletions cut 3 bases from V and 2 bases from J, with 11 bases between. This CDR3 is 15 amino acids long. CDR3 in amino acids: CASSSQGFTNEKLFF. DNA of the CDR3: TGCGCCAGCAGCTCTCAGGGGTTCACTAATGAAAAACTGTTTTTT.

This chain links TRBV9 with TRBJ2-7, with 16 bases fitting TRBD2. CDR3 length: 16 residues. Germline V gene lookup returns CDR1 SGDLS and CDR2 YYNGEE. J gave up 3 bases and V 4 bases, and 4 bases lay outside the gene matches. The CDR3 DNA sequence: TGTGCCAGCAGCAAGGGACTAGCGGGAGGGGTCTACGAGCAGTACTTC. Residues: CASSKGLAGGVYEQYF.

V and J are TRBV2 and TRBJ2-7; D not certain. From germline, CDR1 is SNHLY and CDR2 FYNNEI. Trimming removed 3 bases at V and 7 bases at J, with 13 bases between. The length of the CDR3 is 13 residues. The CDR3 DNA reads TGTGCCAGCAGTGACCAGGTTGAGTTGGAGCAGTACTTC. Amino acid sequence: CASSDQVELEQYF.

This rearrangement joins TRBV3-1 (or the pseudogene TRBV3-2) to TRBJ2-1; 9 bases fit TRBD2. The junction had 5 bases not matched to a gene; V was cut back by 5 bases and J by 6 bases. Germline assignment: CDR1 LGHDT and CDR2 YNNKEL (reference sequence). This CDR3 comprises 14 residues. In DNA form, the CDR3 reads TGTGCCAGCAGCTGGCTAGCGGGGCCCAATGAGCAGTTCTTC. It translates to CASSWLAGPNEQFF.

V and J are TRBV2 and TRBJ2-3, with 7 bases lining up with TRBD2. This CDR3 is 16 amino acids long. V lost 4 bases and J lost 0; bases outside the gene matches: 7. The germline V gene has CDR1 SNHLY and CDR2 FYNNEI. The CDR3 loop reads CASSGGWGLSTDTQYF. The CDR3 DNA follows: TGTGCCAGCAGTGGGGGTTGGGGACTAAGCACAGATACGCAGTATTTT.

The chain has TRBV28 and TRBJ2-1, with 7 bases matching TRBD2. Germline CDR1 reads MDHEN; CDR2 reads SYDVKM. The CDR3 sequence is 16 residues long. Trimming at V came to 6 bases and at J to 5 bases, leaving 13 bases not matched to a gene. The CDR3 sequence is CASRWAFGRGNNEQFF. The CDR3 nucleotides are TGTGCCAGCAGATGGGCTTTTGGGAGGGGTAACAATGAGCAGTTCTTC.

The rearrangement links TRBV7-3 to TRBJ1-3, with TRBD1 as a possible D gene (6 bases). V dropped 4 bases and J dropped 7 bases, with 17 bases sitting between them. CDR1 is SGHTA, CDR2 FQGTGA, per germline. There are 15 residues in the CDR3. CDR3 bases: TGTGCCAGCAGCTCACAGGGCCTCGCGATGAACACCATATATTTT. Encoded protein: CASSSQGLAMNTIYF.

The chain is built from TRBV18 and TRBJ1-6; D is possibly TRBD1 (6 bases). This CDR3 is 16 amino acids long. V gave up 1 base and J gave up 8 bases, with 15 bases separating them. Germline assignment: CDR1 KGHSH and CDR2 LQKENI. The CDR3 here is CASSPLTTGFDSPLHF. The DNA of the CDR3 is TGTGCCAGCTCACCACTAACTACAGGGTTCGATTCACCCCTCCACTTT.

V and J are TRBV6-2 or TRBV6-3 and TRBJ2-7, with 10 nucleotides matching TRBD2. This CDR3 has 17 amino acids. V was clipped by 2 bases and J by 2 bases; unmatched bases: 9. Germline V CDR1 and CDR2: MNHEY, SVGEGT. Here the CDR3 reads CASSYGTLAGGPYEQYF. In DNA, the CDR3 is TGTGCCAGCAGTTACGGGACCTTAGCGGGAGGACCCTACGAGCAGTACTTC.

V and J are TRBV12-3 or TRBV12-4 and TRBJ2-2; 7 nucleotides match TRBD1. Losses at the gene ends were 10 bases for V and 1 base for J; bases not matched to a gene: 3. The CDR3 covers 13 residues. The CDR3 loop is CATRTGNTGELFF. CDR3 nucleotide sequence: TGTGCCACCCGGACAGGGAACACCGGGGAGCTGTTTTTT.

Here the CDR3 DNA reads TGTGCCAGCAGCCGAATTCCAAGGCAGACAGTCCGGGTCCTGACTTTC. This gives the protein CASSRIPRQTVRVLTF. This rearrangement joins TRBV3-1 (or the pseudogene TRBV3-2) to TRBJ2-6, with D perhaps matching TRBD1 (5 bases). This CDR3 spans 16 amino acids. V was pared by 4 bases and J by 13 bases, with 23 bases between. Germline V CDR1 and CDR2: LGHDT, YNNKEL (reference sequence).

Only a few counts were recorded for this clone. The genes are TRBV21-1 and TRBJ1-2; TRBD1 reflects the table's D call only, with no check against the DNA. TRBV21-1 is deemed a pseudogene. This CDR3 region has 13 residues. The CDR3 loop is CASSGTGVRGYTF. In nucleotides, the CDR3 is TGTGCCAGCAGTGGCACAGGGGTGAGGGGCTACACCTTC.

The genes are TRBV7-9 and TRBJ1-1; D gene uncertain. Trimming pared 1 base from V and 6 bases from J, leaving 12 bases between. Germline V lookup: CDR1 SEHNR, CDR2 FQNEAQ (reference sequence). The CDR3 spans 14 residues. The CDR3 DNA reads TGTGCCAGCAGCTTAGTAGTGGGAGGGTCTGAAGCTTTCTTT. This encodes CASSLVVGGSEAFF. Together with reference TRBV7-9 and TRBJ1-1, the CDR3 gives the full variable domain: DTGVSQNPRHKITKRGQNVTFRCDPISEHNRLYWYRQTLGQGPEFLTYFQNEAQLEKSRLLSDRFSAERPKGSFSTLEIQRTEQGDSAMYLCASSLVVGGSEAFFGQGTRLTVV.

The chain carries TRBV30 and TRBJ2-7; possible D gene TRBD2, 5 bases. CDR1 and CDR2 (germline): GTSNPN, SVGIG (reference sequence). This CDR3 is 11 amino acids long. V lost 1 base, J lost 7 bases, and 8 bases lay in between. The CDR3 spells CAWSDGVEQYF. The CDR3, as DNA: TGTGCCTGGAGTGACGGGGTGGAGCAGTACTTC. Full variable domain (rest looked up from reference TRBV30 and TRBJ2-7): SQTIHQWPATLVQPVGSPLSLECTVEGTSNPNLYWYRQAAGRGLQLLFYSVGIGQISSEVPQNLSASRPQDRQFILSSKKLLLSDSGFYLCAWSDGVEQYFGPGTRLTVT.

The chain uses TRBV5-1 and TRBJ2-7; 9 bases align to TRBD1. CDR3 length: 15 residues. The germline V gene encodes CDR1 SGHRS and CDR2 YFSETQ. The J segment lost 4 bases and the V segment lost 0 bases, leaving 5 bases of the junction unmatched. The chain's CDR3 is CASSLADRGSYEQYF. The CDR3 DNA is TGCGCCAGCAGCTTGGCGGACAGGGGATCGTACGAGCAGTACTTC.

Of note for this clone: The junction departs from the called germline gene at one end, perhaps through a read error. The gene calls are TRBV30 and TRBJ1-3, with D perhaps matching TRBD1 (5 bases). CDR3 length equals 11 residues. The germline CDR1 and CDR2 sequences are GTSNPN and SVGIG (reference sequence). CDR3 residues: CAWSVPGVLNF. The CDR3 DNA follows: TGTGCCTGGAGTGTACCGGGGGTATTAAATTTT.

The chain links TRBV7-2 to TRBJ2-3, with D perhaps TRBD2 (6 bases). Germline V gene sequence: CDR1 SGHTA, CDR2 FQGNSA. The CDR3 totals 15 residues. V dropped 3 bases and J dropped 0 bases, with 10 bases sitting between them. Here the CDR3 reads CASSFSGTSTDTQYF. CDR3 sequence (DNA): TGTGCCAGCAGCTTCTCGGGGACTAGCACAGATACGCAGTATTTT. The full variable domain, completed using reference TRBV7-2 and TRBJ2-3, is GAGVSQSPSNKVTEKGKDVELRCDPISGHTALYWYRQSLGQGLEFLIYFQGNSAPDKSGLPSDRFSAERTGGSVSTLTIQRTQQEDSAVYLCASSFSGTSTDTQYFGPGTRLTVL.

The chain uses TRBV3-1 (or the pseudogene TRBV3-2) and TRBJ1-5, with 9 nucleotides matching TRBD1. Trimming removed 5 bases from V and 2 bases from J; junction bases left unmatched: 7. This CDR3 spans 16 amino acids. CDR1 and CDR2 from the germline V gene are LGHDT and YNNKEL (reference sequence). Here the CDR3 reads CASSTTGTGRNQPQHF. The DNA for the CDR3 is TGTGCCAGCAGCACGACCGGGACAGGGCGCAATCAGCCCCAGCATTTT.

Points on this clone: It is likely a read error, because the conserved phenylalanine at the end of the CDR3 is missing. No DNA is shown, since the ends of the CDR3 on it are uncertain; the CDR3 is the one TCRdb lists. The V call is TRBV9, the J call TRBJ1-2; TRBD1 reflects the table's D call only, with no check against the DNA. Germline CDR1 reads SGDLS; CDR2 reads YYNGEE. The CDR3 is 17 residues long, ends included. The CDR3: CASSVTGQPSLGEDITA.